This T cell receptor beta chain was recorded in a study of T-cell memory formation after mild COVID-19. Findings of the study overall: The study detected some responding clones in pre-infection memory, suggesting cross-reactive memory joined.

From germline, CDR1 is SEHNR and CDR2 FQNEAQ (reference sequence). V was shortened by 4 bases and J by 0 bases, with 12 bases between the two germline ends. This CDR3 is built from 16 residues. Researchers used 5'RACE with constant-segment primers to make TCR alpha and TCR beta cDNA libraries that carry sample barcodes and UMIs. MiXCR, applied by TCRdb to the 5' RACE reads, yields one record per CDR3 protein. The sample contains about 130,000 distinct CDR3 sequences, approximately 15% of which appear only once. This clonotype showed up just a few times. What it binds is not known. This chain joins TRBV7-9 and TRBJ2-2; D gene ambiguous. The receptor comes from an adult woman who had mild COVID-19 (a few samples of this study predate the infection). Cell type and time point are not known. Sequencing was performed on PBMCs or a T cell subset sorted from them (not recorded which). CDR3 nucleotide sequence: TGTGCCAGCAGCTCCGGAGCAGGACCGAACACCGGGGAGCTGTTTTTT. Its translation is CASSSGAGPNTGELFF.